What follows are 30 T cell receptor beta chains derived from one specimen sequenced in a study of blood T cell repertoires in COVID-19. The data were produced by immunoSEQ multiplex PCR, yet TCRdb's version contains in-frame clones alone and is incomplete. Among over 150,000 clones, approximately 86% were seen once, and the ten largest hold approximately 0.6%. The sample was peripheral blood. These TCRs come from a man aged 55 to 70 with COVID-19, enrolled during active disease.

The chain combines TRBV28 with TRBJ2-1; 8 positions agree with TRBD2. The CDR3 has 15 amino acids. V shed 10 bases and J 0 bases; nucleotides not matched to a gene: 8. CDR1 is MDHEN and CDR2 is SYDVKM in the germline V gene. For the CDR3, the DNA is TGTGCCACCCTCGCGGGGGGTGTCTCCTACAATGAGCAGTTCTTC. Translating it yields CATLAGGVSYNEQFF. The full variable domain, rest sourced from reference TRBV28 and TRBJ2-1, is DVKVTQSSRYLVKRTGEKVFLECVQDMDHENMFWYRQDPGLGLRLIYFSYDVKMKEKGDIPEGYSVSREKKERFSLILESASTNQTSMYLCATLAGGVSYNEQFFGPGTRLTVL.

This clone has a handful of counts. The J gene is TRBJ2-4, the V gene TRBV5-1; TRBD2 matches 7 bases. The germline V gene has CDR1 SGHRS and CDR2 YFSETQ. J lost 8 bases, V lost 4 bases, and 9 bases had no gene match. This CDR3 has 14 residues. The CDR3 loop is CASSEGGTTHIQYF. The CDR3 nucleotides are TGCGCCAGCAGCGAAGGAGGGACTACTCACATTCAGTACTTC.

This chain links TRBV19 with TRBJ1-2; the match to TRBD1 covers 7 bases. The CDR3 has 14 amino acids. In germline, CDR1 is LNHDA, CDR2 SQIVND (reference sequence). V shed 3 bases and J 2 bases; nucleotides not matched to a gene: 3. CDR3: CASSIQGGNYGYTF. Written as DNA, the CDR3 is TGTGCCAGTAGTATCCAGGGGGGCAACTATGGCTACACCTTC.

The CDR3 spells CTSSLWTSGRNPYQETQYF. The CDR3 DNA is TGCACCAGCAGCTTATGGACTAGCGGGCGGAACCCGTACCAAGAGACCCAGTACTTC. This chain uses TRBV1 with TRBJ2-5; TRBD2 is the table's D call and was not checked against the DNA. TRBV1 is shown as a pseudogene. This CDR3 contains 19 residues.

The chain employs TRBV7-2 and TRBJ2-4; TRBD2 is a possible D gene (5 bases). The germline V and J ends were trimmed by 3 bases and 3 bases, with 15 bases remaining between them. The CDR3 has 16 residues. The germline V gene has CDR1 SGHTA and CDR2 FQGNSA. As DNA, the CDR3 is TGTGCCAGCAGCTTTCGACGGACTGGTGACAAAAACATTCAGTACTTC. This codes for CASSFRRTGDKNIQYF.

This clone was seen a single time. This chain connects TRBV7-9 to TRBJ2-7; D perhaps matches TRBD1 (6 bases). The V end was cut by 5 bases, the J end by 2 bases, with 25 bases between. This CDR3 has 18 amino acids. In germline, CDR1 is SEHNR, CDR2 FQNEAQ (reference sequence). CDR3 loop: CASSPSDFWKGVTYEQYF. In DNA form, the CDR3 reads TGTGCCAGCAGCCCGTCAGATTTTTGGAAGGGGGTAACCTACGAGCAGTACTTC.

The chain recombines TRBV7-3 with TRBJ1-1; tentatively, D is TRBD1 (5 bases). V was shortened by 5 bases and J by 3 bases, with 10 bases between the two germline ends. This CDR3 comprises 13 residues. From germline, CDR1 is SGHTA and CDR2 FQGTGA. DNA of the CDR3: TGTGCCAGCAGCCGGGGGGTCGACACTGAAGCTTTCTTT. The encoded protein is CASSRGVDTEAFF.

J is TRBJ1-5 and V is TRBV5-6; TRBD1 matches at 7 bases. From germline, CDR1 is SGHDT and CDR2 YYEEEE. V was pared by 1 base and J by 5 bases, with 6 bases of the junction left unmatched. The CDR3 runs 15 residues. This CDR3 is CASSLYGTADQPQHF. The CDR3 DNA reads as TGTGCCAGCAGCTTGTATGGGACAGCAGATCAGCCCCAGCATTTT.

The V and J genes are TRBV9 and TRBJ2-4; the D is unclear. V shed 4 bases and J shed 3 bases, with 14 bases lying between them. Germline CDR1 is SGDLS and CDR2 is YYNGEE. The CDR3 covers 15 residues. This CDR3 reads CASSRLEGGKNIQYF. The CDR3 coding sequence is TGTGCCAGCAGCCGACTCGAAGGTGGCAAAAACATTCAGTACTTC.

This chain uses TRBV28 with TRBJ1-3; D is ambiguous. CDR3 length: 17 amino acids. In germline, CDR1 is MDHEN, CDR2 SYDVKM. V lost 4 bases, J lost 0 bases, and 16 bases lay in between. The CDR3 region is CASSSEGDINSGNTIYF. DNA for the CDR3: TGTGCCAGCAGTTCTGAAGGCGACATCAACTCTGGAAACACCATATATTTT.

The rearrangement uses TRBV15 and TRBJ1-1; unclear D gene. This CDR3 has 14 residues. Per germline, CDR1 LNHNV and CDR2 YYDKDF (reference sequence). The V end was cut by 1 base, the J end by 2 bases, with 8 bases between. The chain's CDR3 is CATSRGRENTEAFF. DNA of the CDR3: TGTGCCACCAGCAGAGGGCGGGAAAACACTGAAGCTTTCTTT.

The chain combines TRBV6-5 with TRBJ1-1, with a tentative D call TRBD1 (5 bases). The CDR3 totals 11 residues. Looked up from germline, CDR1 is MNHEY and CDR2 is SVGAGI. The V and J ends lost 6 bases and 11 bases respectively, with 13 bases between them. The CDR3 region is CASSLRDYAFF. The CDR3 DNA reads as TGTGCCAGCAGCCTCCGGGACTATGCTTTCTTT.

This clone was recorded once. The chain has TRBV19 and TRBJ2-7; TRBD1 agrees at 9 bases. The V gene end was trimmed by 3 bases and the J gene end by 4 bases; junction bases not matched to a gene: 4. The CDR3 spans 14 residues. The germline V gene encodes CDR1 LNHDA and CDR2 SQIVND (reference sequence). As DNA, the CDR3 is TGTGCCAGTAGTATTTTAGGACAGGGGTACGAGCAGTACTTC. Its protein product is CASSILGQGYEQYF.

This chain uses TRBV5-8 with TRBJ2-3; D ambiguous. Germline CDR1 and CDR2: SGHTS and YDEGEE. CDR3 length: 15 amino acids. V lost 0 bases and J 2 bases, leaving 10 bases between the germline ends. The CDR3 is CASSLGQAFTDTQYF. The DNA of the CDR3 is TGTGCCAGCAGCTTGGGGCAGGCCTTCACAGATACGCAGTATTTT.

The chain couples TRBV7-3 to TRBJ2-2; 7 bases match TRBD1. The ends lost 4 bases at V and 2 bases at J; junction bases unmatched: 4. This CDR3 spans 15 amino acids. CDR1 and CDR2 (germline): SGHTA, FQGTGA. The CDR3 sequence is CASSSQGFNTGELFF. Written as DNA, the CDR3 is TGTGCCAGCAGCTCACAGGGGTTCAACACCGGGGAGCTGTTTTTT.

The chain links TRBV7-9 to TRBJ1-1; the match to TRBD1 covers 9 bases. V lost 5 bases and J lost 6; bases outside the gene matches: 4. Germline loops: CDR1 SEHNR, CDR2 FQNEAQ (reference sequence). This CDR3 contains 13 residues. The CDR3, as DNA: TGTGCCAGCAGCCCGGGACAGGGCGCTGAAGCTTTCTTT. This gives the protein CASSPGQGAEAFF.

The chain employs TRBV9 and TRBJ2-4; 7 bases match TRBD1. The CDR3 sequence is 21 residues long. In germline, CDR1 is SGDLS, CDR2 YYNGEE. With V trimmed by 0 bases and J by 0 bases, 18 bases remained unmatched. CDR3 residues: CASSVDGRMSGTVLAKNIQYF. In DNA, the CDR3 is TGTGCCAGCAGCGTAGATGGTAGGATGTCGGGGACAGTACTAGCCAAAAACATTCAGTACTTC. The entire variable domain, with the rest obtained from reference TRBV9 and TRBJ2-4, is as follows: DSGVTQTPKHLITATGQRVTLRCSPRSGDLSVYWYQQSLDQGLQFLIQYYNGEERAKGNILERFSAQQFPDLHSELNLSSLELGDSALYFCASSVDGRMSGTVLAKNIQYFGAGTRLSVL.

In this sample, this clone turned up a few times. The J gene is TRBJ1-2, the V gene TRBV25-1, with D maybe TRBD1 (5 bases). Germline assignment: CDR1 MGHDK and CDR2 SYGVNS. V shed 4 bases and J shed 4 bases, with 7 bases lying between them. This CDR3 contains 12 residues. This CDR3 is CASSVDIYGYTF. CDR3 bases: TGTGCCAGCAGTGTGGACATCTATGGCTACACCTTC.

This chain connects TRBV25-1 to TRBJ2-1; 7 positions agree with TRBD1. V shed 6 bases and J 7 bases; nucleotides not matched to a gene: 12. The CDR3 spans 15 residues. In germline, CDR1 is MGHDK, CDR2 SYGVNS. The CDR3 protein is CASSLDEGRGNEQFF. In DNA form, the CDR3 reads TGTGCCAGCAGCCTGGACGAGGGCAGGGGGAATGAGCAGTTCTTC.

Points on this clone: The sample holds other DNA sequences that translate to the same CDR3. The rearrangement uses TRBV3-1 (or the pseudogene TRBV3-2) and TRBJ1-4; D is unresolved. Germline CDR1 reads LGHDT; CDR2 reads YNNKEL (reference sequence). The V and J ends lost 3 bases and 8 bases respectively, with 7 bases between them. The CDR3 is 12 amino acids. This CDR3 reads CASSQGGEKLFF. For the CDR3, the DNA is TGTGCCAGCAGCCAGGGAGGGGAAAAACTGTTTTTT.

The chain combines TRBV7-9 with TRBJ1-5, with D unclear. V lost 4 bases, J lost 5 bases, and 12 bases lay in between. Germline assignment: CDR1 SEHNR and CDR2 FQNEAQ (reference sequence). The CDR3 extends over 14 amino acids. The CDR3 loop is CASSSNGGYQPQHF. The CDR3 DNA reads TGTGCCAGCAGCTCTAATGGCGGGTATCAGCCCCAGCATTTT.

CDR3 bases: TGTGCCAGCAGTGGGCTAATACAGGGGGATAAGCAGTTCTTC. Translated: CASSGLIQGDKQFF. This chain connects TRBV6-2 or TRBV6-3 to TRBJ2-1; 8 bases align to TRBD1. Germline CDR1 reads MNHEY; CDR2 reads SVGEGT. The CDR3 totals 14 residues. Unmatched junction bases numbered 11, after V lost 5 bases and J lost 11 bases.

Here the CDR3 reads CASREGLVQPQHF. The CDR3 DNA sequence: TGTGCCAGCAGGGAGGGGTTGGTTCAGCCCCAGCATTTT. V and J are TRBV5-8 and TRBJ1-5; weak D call: TRBD1 (5 bases). Germline V lookup: CDR1 SGHTS, CDR2 YDEGEE. V lost 5 bases, J lost 6 bases, and 12 bases lay in between. This CDR3 has 13 residues.

A note on this clone: This same CDR3 is encoded by further DNA sequences in the sample. The chain recombines TRBV18 with TRBJ2-5; TRBD2 agrees at 8 bases. Losses at the gene ends were 3 bases for V and 3 bases for J; bases not matched to a gene: 0. Germline V gene sequence: CDR1 KGHSH, CDR2 LQKENI. The CDR3 length is 13 residues. The CDR3 loop is CASSPGLEETQYF. The CDR3, as DNA: TGTGCCAGCTCACCGGGACTAGAAGAGACCCAGTACTTC.

The chain links TRBV7-9 to TRBJ2-7, with D possibly TRBD2 on 5 matching bases. Germline CDR1 and CDR2: SEHNR and FQNEAQ (reference sequence). The V end lost 1 base, the J end lost 5 bases, and 9 bases lay between the germline ends. The CDR3 covers 13 residues. The CDR3, as DNA: TGTGCCAGCAGCTTAGGAGCGGTTAACGAGCAGTACTTC. It is translated as CASSLGAVNEQYF.

The chain has TRBV19 and TRBJ2-5; D gene uncertain. Germline V gene sequence: CDR1 LNHDA, CDR2 SQIVND (reference sequence). V was pared by 5 bases and J by 4 bases, with 5 bases between. The CDR3 totals 11 residues. The CDR3 region has the DNA TGTGCCAGTAGTTTTAGAGAGACCCAGTACTTC. This translates into CASSFRETQYF.

This chain connects TRBV2 to TRBJ1-2, with D maybe TRBD1 (6 bases). The CDR3 consists of 13 residues. The ends were cut back, 7 bases at V and 8 bases at J, with 17 bases in the middle. Germline CDR1 and CDR2: SNHLY and FYNNEI. The CDR3 loop is CASKGQNEGGYTF. CDR3 DNA sequence: TGTGCCAGCAAAGGACAGAACGAGGGGGGCTACACCTTC.

The chain joins TRBV19 to TRBJ1-1, with 7 nucleotides matching TRBD1. The V and J ends lost 10 bases and 0 bases, in that order; junction bases with no gene match: 8. Germline loops: CDR1 LNHDA, CDR2 SQIVND (reference sequence). The CDR3 extends over 14 amino acids. Here the CDR3 DNA reads TGTGCCATAGGGACGACAGGGCTGAACACTGAAGCTTTCTTT. The encoded protein is CAIGTTGLNTEAFF.

The chain is built from TRBV24-1 and TRBJ2-1; TRBD2 is a possible D gene (5 bases). Trimming took off 5 bases at V and 8 bases at J, with 18 bases between the two ends. CDR1 is KGHDR, CDR2 SFDVKD, per germline. This CDR3 has 15 residues. In nucleotides, the CDR3 is TGTGCCACCAGTGGTGCGAGGGTCATGATGGATGAGCAGTTCTTC. Protein product: CATSGARVMMDEQFF.

The V call is TRBV7-2, the J call TRBJ2-7; D perhaps matches TRBD2 (5 bases). CDR1 and CDR2 from the germline V gene are SGHTA and FQGNSA. Deletions cut 1 base from V and 6 bases from J, with 13 bases between. The CDR3 is 14 residues long. The CDR3: CASSLERTPPEQYF. The CDR3 region has the DNA TGTGCCAGCAGCTTAGAGCGGACCCCGCCCGAGCAGTACTTC.